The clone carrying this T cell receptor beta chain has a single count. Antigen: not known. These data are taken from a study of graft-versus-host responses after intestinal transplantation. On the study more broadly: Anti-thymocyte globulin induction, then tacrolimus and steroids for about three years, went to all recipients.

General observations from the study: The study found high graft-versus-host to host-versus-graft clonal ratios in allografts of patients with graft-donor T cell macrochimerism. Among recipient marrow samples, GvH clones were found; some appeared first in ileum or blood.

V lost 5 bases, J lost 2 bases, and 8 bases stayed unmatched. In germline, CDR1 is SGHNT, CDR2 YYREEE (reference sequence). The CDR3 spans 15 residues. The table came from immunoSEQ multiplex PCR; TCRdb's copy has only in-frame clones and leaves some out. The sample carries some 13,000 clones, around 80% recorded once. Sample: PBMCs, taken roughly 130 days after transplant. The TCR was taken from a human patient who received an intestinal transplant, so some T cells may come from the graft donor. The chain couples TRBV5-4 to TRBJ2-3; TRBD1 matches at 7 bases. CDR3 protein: CASRLTGTHTDTQYF. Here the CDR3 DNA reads TGTGCCAGCAGATTGACAGGGACGCACACAGATACGCAGTATTTT.